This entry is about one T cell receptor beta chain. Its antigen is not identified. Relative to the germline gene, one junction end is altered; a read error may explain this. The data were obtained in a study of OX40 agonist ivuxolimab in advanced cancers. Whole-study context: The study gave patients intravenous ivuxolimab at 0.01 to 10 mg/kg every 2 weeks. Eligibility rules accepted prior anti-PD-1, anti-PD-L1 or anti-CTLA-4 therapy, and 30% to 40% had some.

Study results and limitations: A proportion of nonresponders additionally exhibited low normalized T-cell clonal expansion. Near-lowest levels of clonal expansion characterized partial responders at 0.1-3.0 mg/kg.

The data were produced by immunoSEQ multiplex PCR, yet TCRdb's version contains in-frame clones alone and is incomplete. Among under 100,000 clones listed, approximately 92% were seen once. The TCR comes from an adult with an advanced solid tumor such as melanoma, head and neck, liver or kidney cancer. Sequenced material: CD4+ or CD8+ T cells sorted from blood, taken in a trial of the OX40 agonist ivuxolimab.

CDR3 region: CVSSLNTEQEVFF. The CDR3 DNA reads TGTGTCAGCAGCTTAAACACAGAACAGGAGGTGTTCTTT. This chain links TRBV7-2 with TRBJ1-1; D perhaps matches TRBD1 (5 bases). There are 13 residues in the CDR3. Germline CDR1 reads SGHTA; CDR2 reads FQGNSA.